These 23 T cell receptor beta chains were all obtained from the same sample, sequenced in a study of cytomegalovirus exposure and HLA in healthy donors. The PCR made use of 60 Vbeta and 13 Jbeta primers. Repertoires were generated with immunoSEQ multiplex PCR, while TCRdb's copy carries only in-frame clones and drops some. The data contain about 180,000 clones, 84% of them seen just once; the ten biggest clones take up 4% to 6%. The sequenced material came from PBMCs. These TCRs come from a girl aged 10 to 17 in good health and CMV-seropositive.

The chain carries TRBV19 and TRBJ1-4; 10 bases are shared with TRBD1. The CDR3 runs 16 residues. CDR1 and CDR2 from the germline V gene are LNHDA and SQIVND (reference sequence). The V and J ends lost 9 bases and 0 bases, in that order; junction bases with no gene match: 7. CDR3 loop: CASTRQGAATNEKLFF. CDR3 DNA sequence: TGTGCCAGCACACGACAGGGGGCAGCAACTAATGAAAAACTGTTTTTT. The full variable domain, rest sourced from reference TRBV19 and TRBJ1-4, is DGGITQSPKYLFRKEGQNVTLSCEQNLNHDAMYWYRQDPGQGLRLIYYSQIVNDFQKGDIAEGYSVSREKKESFPLTVTSAQKNPTAFYLCASTRQGAATNEKLFFGSGTQLSVL.

The V gene is TRBV6-1, the J gene TRBJ1-2; D not certain. Trimming pared 3 bases from V and 4 bases from J, leaving 9 bases between. This CDR3 comprises 13 residues. Germline assignment: CDR1 MNHNS and CDR2 SASEGT. The chain's CDR3 is CASSEAGRYGYTF. The CDR3 DNA reads as TGTGCCAGCAGTGAGGCAGGCCGCTATGGCTACACCTTC.

V gene TRBV19 combines with J gene TRBJ1-1; 9 bases match TRBD1. The germline gives CDR1 LNHDA, CDR2 SQIVND (reference sequence). The CDR3 sequence is 12 residues long. Trimming at V came to 8 bases and at J to 5 bases, leaving 3 bases not matched to a gene. CDR3 residues: CASGQGWTEAFF. The DNA for the CDR3 is TGTGCCAGTGGACAGGGGTGGACTGAAGCTTTCTTT.

The CDR3: CSAQYATEAFF. CDR3 nucleotide sequence: TGCAGCGCCCAATACGCGACTGAAGCTTTCTTT. The chain has TRBV29-1 and TRBJ1-1; unclear D gene. The V end lost 7 bases, the J end lost 5 bases, and 11 bases lay between the germline ends. Germline V gene sequence: CDR1 SQVTM, CDR2 ANQGSEA. This CDR3 is built from 11 residues.

The CDR3 region is CASSYWAQENTGELFF. The CDR3 nucleotides read TGTGCCAGCAGTTACTGGGCACAGGAGAACACCGGGGAGCTGTTTTTT. The rearrangement uses TRBV6-6 and TRBJ2-2, with a weak D call TRBD1 (5 bases). CDR1 is MNHNY and CDR2 is SVGAGI in the germline V gene (reference sequence). This CDR3 is 16 amino acids long. Trimming cost V 1 base and J 1 base, with 10 bases left between them.

V gene TRBV6-4 combines with J gene TRBJ2-3; 8 bases agree with TRBD2. CDR1 and CDR2 (germline): MRHNA, SNTAGT. This CDR3 comprises 14 residues. V lost 4 bases and J lost 3; bases outside the gene matches: 3. CDR3 DNA: TGTGCCAGCAGTGTGGGACTAGTGACAGATACGCAGTATTTT. It yields the protein CASSVGLVTDTQYF.

For the CDR3, the DNA is TGTGCCAGCAGGACGGCCTCCGGGACAGGCGCCCAGTACTTC. It codes for CASRTASGTGAQYF. The chain has TRBV7-9 and TRBJ2-7; 8 nucleotides agree with TRBD1. J lost 10 bases, V lost 6 bases, and 14 bases had no gene match. This CDR3 region has 14 residues. Germline CDR1 SEHNR, CDR2 FQNEAQ (reference sequence).

The V gene is TRBV9, the J gene TRBJ2-3; 9 bases map to TRBD2. J lost 2 bases, V lost 0 bases, and 7 bases had no gene match. Germline V CDR1 and CDR2: SGDLS, YYNGEE. CDR3 length: 17 residues. As DNA, the CDR3 is TGTGCCAGCAGCGTAGCTTCGGGCGGGGGGGCCACAGATACGCAGTATTTT. This encodes CASSVASGGGATDTQYF.

The CDR3 spells CASGTSGGSPYEQYF. The DNA of the CDR3 is TGTGCCAGCGGCACTAGCGGGGGGTCCCCCTACGAGCAGTACTTC. V is TRBV7-2 and J is TRBJ2-7, with TRBD2 matching 12 bases. The V gene's germline CDR1 is SGHTA and CDR2 FQGNSA. V was clipped by 8 bases and J by 2 bases; unmatched bases: 7. This CDR3 region has 15 residues.

V usage is TRBV11-3 and J usage is TRBJ1-1; D possibly corresponds to TRBD1 (6 bases). V lost 5 bases and J lost 4, with 11 bases in between. There are 13 residues in the CDR3. Germline CDR1 reads SGHNT; CDR2 reads YENEEA. CDR3 amino acids: CASSRGGGTEAFF. CDR3 DNA sequence: TGTGCCAGCAGCCGAGGGGGGGGCACTGAAGCTTTCTTT.

This rearrangement joins TRBV5-1 to TRBJ1-4, with D possibly TRBD1 on 6 matching bases. In germline, CDR1 is SGHRS, CDR2 YFSETQ. The CDR3 sequence is 14 residues long. Trimming pared 5 bases from V and 5 bases from J, leaving 13 bases between. CDR3 region: CASRTGRANEKLFF. In DNA form, the CDR3 reads TGCGCCAGCAGAACAGGGAGAGCGAATGAAAAACTGTTTTTT.

This clone was detected only once. The chain couples TRBV29-1 to TRBJ2-7; D is possibly TRBD2 (5 bases). V was cut by 6 bases and J by 3 bases, with 12 bases left in between. The germline gives CDR1 SQVTM, CDR2 ANQGSEA. This CDR3 has 12 residues. CDR3 loop: CSVADGGYEQYF. For the CDR3, the DNA is TGCAGCGTCGCTGACGGAGGCTACGAGCAGTACTTC.

This clone was counted only a few times. This rearrangement joins TRBV7-6 to TRBJ2-7, with D unclear. CDR3 size: 15 residues. Trimming cost V 5 bases and J 1 base, with 15 bases left between them. Germline V lookup: CDR1 SGHVS, CDR2 FNYEAQ. The CDR3 bases are TGTGCCAGCAGCCCCGGGTCCTTAACTTCCTACGAGCAGTACTTC. This gives the protein CASSPGSLTSYEQYF.

J is TRBJ1-2 and V is TRBV29-1; weak D call: TRBD1 (6 bases). This CDR3 has 12 amino acids. Looked up from germline, CDR1 is SQVTM and CDR2 is ANQGSEA. V lost 7 bases, J lost 4 bases, and 13 bases lay in between. As DNA, the CDR3 is TGCAGCGAAGCACAGGGTGCCTATGGCTACACCTTC. Translation gives CSEAQGAYGYTF.

In this sample, this clone turned up once. An end of the junction differs from the germline gene, which may be a read error. Additional DNA sequences in this sample encode the identical CDR3. This chain links TRBV10-3 with TRBJ1-1, with 7 bases aligning to TRBD1. There are 14 residues in the CDR3. Germline CDR1 ENHRY, CDR2 SYGVKD. In nucleotides, the CDR3 is TGTGCCATCAAATACCGGGACAGAGACACTGAGGCTTTCTTT. Translating it yields CAIKYRDRDTEAFF.

This clone came up once. J is TRBJ2-4 and V is TRBV13; TRBD1 aligns across 7 bases. Germline V gene sequence: CDR1 PRHDT, CDR2 FYEKMQ (reference sequence). This CDR3 region has 15 residues. Germline trimming cut 6 bases from V and 3 bases from J; bases unmatched to any gene: 8. The DNA for the CDR3 is TGTGCCAGCAGTCTAGGGGGCCGAGGCAAAAACATTCAGTACTTC. This gives the protein CASSLGGRGKNIQYF.

This clone was seen just once. The rearrangement uses TRBV11-3 and TRBJ2-7, with TRBD2 identical over 13 bases. The germline gives CDR1 SGHNT, CDR2 YENEEA. The CDR3 runs 15 residues. The V segment lost 4 bases and the J segment 5 bases; nucleotides outside the gene matches: 5. DNA of the CDR3: TGTGCCAGCAGCTCGGGACTAGCGGGATACGACGAGCAGTACTTC. Translation gives CASSSGLAGYDEQYF.

The chain uses TRBV13 and TRBJ1-3; tentatively, D is TRBD1 (5 bases). From germline, CDR1 is PRHDT and CDR2 FYEKMQ (reference sequence). V lost 5 bases and J lost 4, with 15 bases in between. The CDR3 sequence is 15 residues long. As DNA, the CDR3 is TGTGCCAGCAGCCTGCGGGGCTGGGGGGGAAACACCATATATTTT. It codes for CASSLRGWGGNTIYF.

This rearrangement joins TRBV19 to TRBJ2-7, with D possibly being TRBD2 (5 bases). Germline V gene data show CDR1 as LNHDA and CDR2 as SQIVND (reference sequence). V gave up 0 bases and J gave up 6 bases, with 24 bases separating them. This CDR3 is built from 18 residues. CDR3 protein: CASSIDAGQANLFGEQYF. CDR3 nucleotides: TGTGCCAGTAGTATAGATGCGGGCCAGGCCAATCTCTTCGGCGAGCAGTACTTC.

The chain joins TRBV5-1 to TRBJ1-2; TRBD1 might be the D (5 bases). Between the trimmed V and J ends, which lost 4 bases and 0 bases, there was a span of 16 bases. CDR1 SGHRS and CDR2 YFSETQ come from the germline V gene. This CDR3 comprises 16 residues. As DNA, the CDR3 is TGCGCCAGCAGCCGGGCTTACAGACAGACTAACTATGGCTACACCTTC. It translates to CASSRAYRQTNYGYTF.

The chain employs TRBV29-1 and TRBJ1-1; no clear D gene. There are 14 residues in the CDR3. Looked up from germline, CDR1 is SQVTM and CDR2 is ANQGSEA. V gave up 6 bases and J gave up 3 bases, with 17 bases separating them. CDR3 nucleotide sequence: TGCAGCGTCCCGGGGAAGGAAGGCGACACTGAAGCTTTCTTT. It encodes CSVPGKEGDTEAFF.

This clone was found once. The genes are TRBV19 and TRBJ1-5; D remains unclear. Germline V gene lookup returns CDR1 LNHDA and CDR2 SQIVND (reference sequence). The CDR3 is 17 amino acids. V gave up 1 base and J gave up 3 bases, with 16 bases separating them. CDR3 protein: CASSIGAGRVTNQPQHF. In nucleotides, the CDR3 is TGTGCCAGTAGTATAGGTGCGGGGAGGGTCACCAATCAGCCCCAGCATTTT.

This clone is a singleton in its sample. The chain uses TRBV10-1 and TRBJ1-2, with D unresolved. Germline CDR1 is WNHNN and CDR2 is SYGVQD (reference sequence). There are 13 residues in the CDR3. Trimming shortened V by 0 bases and J by 5 bases, and 7 bases separated the two germline ends. CDR3 residues: CASSESQPYGYTF. In DNA, the CDR3 is TGCGCCAGCAGTGAGTCACAGCCGTATGGCTACACCTTC.